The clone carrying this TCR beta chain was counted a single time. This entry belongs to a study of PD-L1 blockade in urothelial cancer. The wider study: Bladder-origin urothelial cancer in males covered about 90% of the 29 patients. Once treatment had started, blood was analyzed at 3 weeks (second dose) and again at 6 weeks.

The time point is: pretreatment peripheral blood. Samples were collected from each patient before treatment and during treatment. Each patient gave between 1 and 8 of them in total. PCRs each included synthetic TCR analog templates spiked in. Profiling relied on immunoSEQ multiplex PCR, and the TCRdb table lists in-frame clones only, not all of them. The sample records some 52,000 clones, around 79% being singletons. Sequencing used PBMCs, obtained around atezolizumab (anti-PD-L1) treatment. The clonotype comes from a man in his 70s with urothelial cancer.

The DNA of the CDR3 is TGTGCCAGTAGTTTCGTTGGACTAGCGGGGGGCCTGGGTGGTACCGGGGAGCTGTTTTTT. This codes for CASSFVGLAGGLGGTGELFF. V gene TRBV19 combines with J gene TRBJ2-2; TRBD2 agrees at 14 bases. The CDR3 runs to 20 residues. Germline CDR1 is LNHDA and CDR2 is SQIVND (reference sequence). The trim removed 5 bases at V and 5 bases at J, leaving 16 bases unmatched.